The 16 T cell receptor beta chains below all came from one sample that was sequenced in a study of blood T cells in healthy people across ages. PCR was performed a second time for about 7 to 11 cycles using a sample-barcoded 5' primer and a J-beta primer mix. TCRdb independently ran MiXCR on the 5' RACE reads; one entry per CDR3 protein. The sample lists 650,000 to 800,000 distinct CDR3 sequences; around two fifths were seen once. Sequencing used blood. These receptors all come from a man in his sixties in good health.

V is TRBV9 and J is TRBJ2-5; possibly TRBD1 or TRBD2 for D (5 bases each). The V end lost 4 bases, the J end lost 5 bases, and 15 bases lay between the germline ends. The CDR3 extends over 14 amino acids. From germline, CDR1 is SGDLS and CDR2 YYNGEE. The chain's CDR3 is CASSTSGALETQYF. The CDR3 DNA reads TGTGCCAGCAGCACTTCCGGGGCTTTGGAGACCCAGTACTTC. Combining the CDR3 with reference TRBV9 and TRBJ2-5 gives the whole variable domain DSGVTQTPKHLITATGQRVTLRCSPRSGDLSVYWYQQSLDQGLQFLIQYYNGEERAKGNILERFSAQQFPDLHSELNLSSLELGDSALYFCASSTSGALETQYFGPGTRLLVL.

J is TRBJ1-4 and V is TRBV4-1; D is unresolved. CDR3 length: 12 residues. Germline assignment: CDR1 MGHRA and CDR2 YSYEKL. Trimming removed 1 base at V and 7 bases at J, with 4 bases between. CDR3 in amino acids: CASSQVPEKLFF. The CDR3 DNA follows: TGCGCCAGCAGCCAAGTTCCTGAAAAACTGTTTTTT.

This clonotype was observed a few times. V gene TRBV28 combines with J gene TRBJ2-1, with 10 bases aligning to TRBD1. The CDR3 runs 11 residues. Trimming cost V 4 bases and J 15 bases; bases outside gene matches: 3. In germline, CDR1 is MDHEN, CDR2 SYDVKM. The CDR3 DNA reads TGTGCCAGCAGTTCCCGGACAGGGGGGTTCTTC. This translates into CASSSRTGGFF.

The chain combines TRBV7-6 with TRBJ1-2; D gene ambiguous. V shed 1 base and J shed 4 bases, with 13 bases lying between them. CDR1 and CDR2 from the germline V gene are SGHVS and FNYEAQ. CDR3 length equals 15 residues. The CDR3 here is CASSLGQESSYGYTF. CDR3 DNA: TGTGCCAGCAGCTTAGGCCAGGAGAGTAGCTATGGCTACACCTTC.

This clonotype was counted a few times. The CDR3, as DNA: TGCAGTGCTAGTTCGGCTAGCGGACGACAAGAGACCCAGTACTTC. Its translation: CSASSASGRQETQYF. The chain combines TRBV20-1 with TRBJ2-5; 7 bases are shared with TRBD2. The CDR3 sequence is 15 residues long. Unmatched junction bases numbered 9, after V lost 3 bases and J lost 2 bases. Germline loops: CDR1 DFQATT, CDR2 SNEGSKA (reference sequence).

V usage is TRBV5-6 and J usage is TRBJ2-5; no clear D gene. Germline assignment: CDR1 SGHDT and CDR2 YYEEEE. The ends were cut back, 4 bases at V and 0 bases at J, with 13 bases in the middle. This CDR3 comprises 15 residues. The CDR3 sequence: CASSIATNYQETQYF. The CDR3 nucleotides are TGTGCCAGCAGCATAGCTACGAATTACCAAGAGACCCAGTACTTC.

CDR3 nucleotides: TGTGCCATCCATGGGACTAGCGAAGAGACCCAGTACTTC. Encoded protein: CAIHGTSEETQYF. The chain employs TRBV10-3 and TRBJ2-5; TRBD2 matches 10 bases. Germline lookup yields CDR1 ENHRY and CDR2 SYGVKD. This CDR3 comprises 13 residues. The V and J ends lost 8 bases and 3 bases, in that order; junction bases with no gene match: 3.

This clonotype was seen a few times. The chain employs TRBV7-9 and TRBJ2-5; D gene unclear. Trimming left V 5 bases short and J 3 bases short, with 10 bases between. CDR3 size: 13 residues. Germline CDR1 and CDR2: SEHNR and FQNEAQ (reference sequence). CDR3 sequence: CASSPTTEETQYF. The CDR3, as DNA: TGTGCCAGCAGCCCTACGACCGAAGAGACCCAGTACTTC.

This clonotype was seen more than once but under ten times. This chain joins TRBV29-1 and TRBJ1-5; D gene ambiguous. The germline CDR1 and CDR2 sequences are SQVTM and ANQGSEA. V was clipped by 4 bases and J by 6 bases, with 10 bases between them. The CDR3 extends over 12 amino acids. Here the CDR3 DNA reads TGCAGCGTTGGTTTGGGTGGTCAGCCCCAGCATTTT. Amino acids: CSVGLGGQPQHF.

The chain carries TRBV4-3 and TRBJ2-3; D unresolved. Trimming stripped 2 bases from V and 4 bases from J, with 16 bases between. Germline CDR1 and CDR2: LGHNA and YSLEER. This CDR3 has 16 amino acids. In DNA form, the CDR3 reads TGCGCCAGCAGCCAATCGGGCAGCCCTACCGCAGATACGCAGTATTTT. It yields the protein CASSQSGSPTADTQYF.

The rearrangement links TRBV6-1 to TRBJ2-7; tentative D call: TRBD1 (6 bases). CDR1 and CDR2 from the germline V gene are MNHNS and SASEGT. This CDR3 has 19 residues. V lost 0 bases, J lost 0 bases, and 21 bases lay in between. The CDR3 DNA reads as TGTGCCAGCAGTGAAGCCGGGGCAGGGGTTGGTGGGCGCTCCTACGAGCAGTACTTC. The encoded protein is CASSEAGAGVGGRSYEQYF.

The chain has TRBV7-9 and TRBJ2-5; D is uncertain. Germline V CDR1 and CDR2: SEHNR, FQNEAQ (reference sequence). The V end was cut by 4 bases, the J end by 4 bases, with 13 bases between. This CDR3 comprises 14 residues. CDR3 sequence reads: CASSSPALAETQYF. As DNA, the CDR3 is TGTGCCAGCAGCTCTCCGGCCTTGGCAGAGACCCAGTACTTC. The whole variable domain, remainder taken from reference TRBV7-9 and TRBJ2-5, is DTGVSQNPRHKITKRGQNVTFRCDPISEHNRLYWYRQTLGQGPEFLTYFQNEAQLEKSRLLSDRFSAERPKGSFSTLEIQRTEQGDSAMYLCASSSPALAETQYFGPGTRLLVL.

This chain connects TRBV6-6 to TRBJ1-2; a possible D gene is TRBD1 (6 bases). CDR3 size: 15 residues. Trimming shortened V by 7 bases and J by 2 bases, and 17 bases separated the two germline ends. CDR1 MNHNY and CDR2 SVGAGI come from the germline V gene (reference sequence). This chain's CDR3 is CASTRGDNPNYGYTF. CDR3 coding DNA: TGTGCCAGCACCCGAGGGGACAATCCAAACTATGGCTACACCTTC.

This chain links TRBV11-1 with TRBJ2-7, with D maybe TRBD1 (6 bases). V was pared by 3 bases and J by 2 bases, with 14 bases between. The CDR3 has 15 residues. Germline CDR1 is SGHAT and CDR2 is FQDESV (reference sequence). As DNA, the CDR3 is TGTGCCAGCAGCTTGAACAGGGTTGAGACCTACGAGCAGTACTTC. Translation: CASSLNRVETYEQYF.

The J gene is TRBJ2-5, the V gene TRBV15; the D call may be TRBD1 or TRBD2 (6 bases each). This CDR3 has 18 residues. V was pared by 6 bases and J by 5 bases, with 28 bases between. Per the germline V gene, CDR1 is LNHNV and CDR2 is YYDKDF (reference sequence). CDR3 sequence: CATSTRLIGGQPGETQYF. CDR3 nucleotides: TGTGCCACCAGTACCCGTTTAATCGGGGGACAACCCGGGGAGACCCAGTACTTC. The full variable domain, in which reference TRBV15 and TRBJ2-5 provide the parts outside the CDR3, is DAMVIQNPRYQVTQFGKPVTLSCSQTLNHNVMYWYQQKSSQAPKLLFHYYDKDFNNEADTPDNFQSRRPNTSFCFLDIRSPGLGDTAMYLCATSTRLIGGQPGETQYFGPGTRLLVL.

This clonotype was observed a single time. A much larger clone lies a single base off, so this may be a read error. The rearrangement uses TRBV4-1 and TRBJ1-2; no firm D call. CDR3 size: 12 residues. CDR1 is MGHRA, CDR2 YSYEKL, per germline. CDR3 DNA: TGCGCCAGCAGCCAGGGAGCCTATGGCTGCACCTTC. It specifies CASSQGAYGCTF.